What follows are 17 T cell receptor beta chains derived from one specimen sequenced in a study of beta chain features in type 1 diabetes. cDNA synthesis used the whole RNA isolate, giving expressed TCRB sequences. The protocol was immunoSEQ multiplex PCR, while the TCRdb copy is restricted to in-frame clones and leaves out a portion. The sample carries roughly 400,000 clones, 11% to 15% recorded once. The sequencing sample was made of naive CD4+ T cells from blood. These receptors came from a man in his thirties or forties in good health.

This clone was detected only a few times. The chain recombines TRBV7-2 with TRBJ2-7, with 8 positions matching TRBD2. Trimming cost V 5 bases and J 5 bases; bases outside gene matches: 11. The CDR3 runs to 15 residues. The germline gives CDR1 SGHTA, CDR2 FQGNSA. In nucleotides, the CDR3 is TGTGCCAGCAGCCCCACCCCGGGGGGGCCAAACGAGCAGTACTTC. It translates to CASSPTPGGPNEQYF.

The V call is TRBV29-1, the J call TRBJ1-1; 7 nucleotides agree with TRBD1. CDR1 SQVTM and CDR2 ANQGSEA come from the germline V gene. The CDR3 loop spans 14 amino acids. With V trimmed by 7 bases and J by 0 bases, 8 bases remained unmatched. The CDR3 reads CSGGRGAVNTEAFF. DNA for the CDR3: TGCAGCGGTGGCAGGGGGGCGGTGAACACTGAAGCTTTCTTT.

The CDR3 coding sequence is TGTGCCAGCAGTCTACCTCCCGGAGATACGCAGTATTTT. It specifies CASSLPPGDTQYF. This chain joins TRBV6-6 and TRBJ2-3; no clear D. CDR3 length: 13 residues. V lost 5 bases, J lost 5 bases, and 11 bases lay in between. Germline assignment: CDR1 MNHNY and CDR2 SVGAGI (reference sequence).

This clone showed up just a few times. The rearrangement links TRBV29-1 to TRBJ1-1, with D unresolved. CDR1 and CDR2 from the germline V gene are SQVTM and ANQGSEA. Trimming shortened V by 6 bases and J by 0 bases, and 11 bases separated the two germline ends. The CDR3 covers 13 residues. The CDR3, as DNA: TGCAGCGTCGCCTATAAGATGAACACTGAAGCTTTCTTT. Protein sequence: CSVAYKMNTEAFF. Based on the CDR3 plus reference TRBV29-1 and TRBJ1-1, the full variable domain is SAVISQKPSRDICQRGTSLTIQCQVDSQVTMMFWYRQQPGQSLTLIATANQGSEATYESGFVIDKFPISRPNLTFSTLTVSNMSPEDSSIYLCSVAYKMNTEAFFGQGTRLTVV.

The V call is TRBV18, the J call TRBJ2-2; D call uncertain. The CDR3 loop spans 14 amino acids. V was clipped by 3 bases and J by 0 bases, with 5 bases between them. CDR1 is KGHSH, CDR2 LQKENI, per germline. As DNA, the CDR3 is TGTGCCAGCTCACCTAATTCGAACACCGGGGAGCTGTTTTTT. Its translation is CASSPNSNTGELFF. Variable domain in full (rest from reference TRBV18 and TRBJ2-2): NAGVMQNPRHLVRRRGQEARLRCSPMKGHSHVYWYRQLPEEGLKFMVYLQKENIIDESGMPKERFSAEFPKEGPSILRIQQVVRGDSAAYFCASSPNSNTGELFFGEGSRLTVL.

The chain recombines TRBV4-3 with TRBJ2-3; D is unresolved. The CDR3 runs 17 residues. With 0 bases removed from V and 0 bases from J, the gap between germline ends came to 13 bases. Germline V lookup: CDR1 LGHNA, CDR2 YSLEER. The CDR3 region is CASSQDIRRRSTDTQYF. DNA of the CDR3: TGCGCCAGCAGCCAAGATATTAGGAGACGTAGCACAGATACGCAGTATTTT.

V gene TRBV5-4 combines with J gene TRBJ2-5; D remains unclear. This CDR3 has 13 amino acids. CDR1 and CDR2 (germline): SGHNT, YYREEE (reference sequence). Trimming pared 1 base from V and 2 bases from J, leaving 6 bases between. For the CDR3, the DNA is TGTGCCAGCAGCTTGTACAGACAAGAGACCCAGTACTTC. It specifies CASSLYRQETQYF.

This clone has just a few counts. CDR3 coding DNA: TGTGCCAGCACCAAGAACAGAGATACGCAGTATTTT. Amino acids: CASTKNRDTQYF. V gene TRBV5-4 combines with J gene TRBJ2-3; D ambiguous. The CDR3 sequence is 12 residues long. V was shortened by 6 bases and J by 5 bases, with 10 bases between the two germline ends. The germline CDR1 and CDR2 sequences are SGHNT and YYREEE (reference sequence).

CDR3 region: CASSHGQGSYNSPLHF. The CDR3 DNA reads as TGCGCCAGCAGCCACGGACAGGGGTCCTATAATTCACCCCTCCACTTT. The chain links TRBV5-1 to TRBJ1-6; 9 nucleotides line up with TRBD1. The CDR3 length is 16 residues. V gave up 4 bases and J gave up 1 base; unmatched junction bases: 3. In germline, CDR1 is SGHRS, CDR2 YFSETQ.

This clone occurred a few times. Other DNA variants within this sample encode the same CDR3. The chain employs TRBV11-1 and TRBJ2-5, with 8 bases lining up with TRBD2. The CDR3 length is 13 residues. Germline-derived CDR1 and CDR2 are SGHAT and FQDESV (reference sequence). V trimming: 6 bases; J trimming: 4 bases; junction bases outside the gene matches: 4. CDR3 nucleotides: TGTGCCAGCAGTTCTGGACTAGCAGAGACCCAGTACTTC. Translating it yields CASSSGLAETQYF. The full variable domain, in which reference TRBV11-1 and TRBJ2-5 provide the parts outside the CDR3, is EAEVAQSPRYKITEKSQAVAFWCDPISGHATLYWYRQILGQGPELLVQFQDESVVDDSQLPKDRFSAERLKGVDSTLKIQPAELGDSAMYLCASSSGLAETQYFGPGTRLLVL.

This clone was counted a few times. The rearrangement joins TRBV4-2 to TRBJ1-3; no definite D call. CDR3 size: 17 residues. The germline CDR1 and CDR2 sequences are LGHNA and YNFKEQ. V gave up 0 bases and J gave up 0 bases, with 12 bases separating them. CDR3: CASSQDSGSLSGNTIYF. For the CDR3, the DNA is TGTGCCAGCAGCCAAGATAGTGGCAGCCTCTCTGGAAACACCATATATTTT.

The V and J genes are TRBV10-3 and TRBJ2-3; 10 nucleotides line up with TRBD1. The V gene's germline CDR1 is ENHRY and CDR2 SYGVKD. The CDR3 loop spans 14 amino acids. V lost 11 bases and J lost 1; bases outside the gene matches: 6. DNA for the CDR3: TGTGCCGCCGCGACAGGGGGCGGCACAGATACGCAGTATTTT. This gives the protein CAAATGGGTDTQYF.

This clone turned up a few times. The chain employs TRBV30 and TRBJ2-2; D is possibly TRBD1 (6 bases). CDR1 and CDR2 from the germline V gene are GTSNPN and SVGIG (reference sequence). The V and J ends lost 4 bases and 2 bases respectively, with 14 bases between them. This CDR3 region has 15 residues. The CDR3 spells CAWTTGPVNTGELFF. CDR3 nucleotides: TGTGCCTGGACCACAGGGCCCGTAAACACCGGGGAGCTGTTTTTT.

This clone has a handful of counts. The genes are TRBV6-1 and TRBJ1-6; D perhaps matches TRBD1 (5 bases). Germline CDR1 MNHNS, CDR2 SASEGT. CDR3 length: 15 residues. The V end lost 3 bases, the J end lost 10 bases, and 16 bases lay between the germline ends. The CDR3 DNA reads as TGTGCCAGCAGTGACGGTGGGGCGAGCAAGTCACCCCTCCACTTT. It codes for CASSDGGASKSPLHF.

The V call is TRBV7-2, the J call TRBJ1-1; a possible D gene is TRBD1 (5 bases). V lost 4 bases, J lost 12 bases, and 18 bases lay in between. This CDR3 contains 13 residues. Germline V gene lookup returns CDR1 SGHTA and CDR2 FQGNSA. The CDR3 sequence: CASSSGTSVSPFF. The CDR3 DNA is TGTGCCAGCAGCTCCGGGACCTCCGTGTCGCCTTTCTTT.

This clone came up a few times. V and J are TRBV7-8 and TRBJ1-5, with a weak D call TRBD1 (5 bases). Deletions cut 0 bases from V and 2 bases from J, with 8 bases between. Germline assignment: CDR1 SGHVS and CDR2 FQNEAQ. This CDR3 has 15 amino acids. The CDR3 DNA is TGTGCCAGCAGCTTAGCGGGGGATGGCAATCAGCCCCAGCATTTT. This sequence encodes CASSLAGDGNQPQHF.

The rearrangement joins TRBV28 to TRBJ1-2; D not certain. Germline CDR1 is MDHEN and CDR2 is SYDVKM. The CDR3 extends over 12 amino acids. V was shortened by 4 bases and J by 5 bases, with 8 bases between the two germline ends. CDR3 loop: CASSSPIYGYTF. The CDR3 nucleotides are TGTGCCAGCAGTTCTCCGATATATGGCTACACCTTC.